This T cell receptor (beta chain) was obtained from a study of Graves' ophthalmopathy and Graves' hyperthyroidism listed by TCRdb under 2018. Context from the whole study: Peripheral blood was collected at initial diagnosis, before any treatment. To explore V-J signatures distinguishing ophthalmopathy from hyperthyroidism, a discovery set of 100 patients (roughly 45 ophthalmopathy, 57 stable hyperthyroidism) was enrolled. In total, some 130 blood samples were TCR-sequenced: 43 ophthalmopathy, over 70 hyperthyroidism and approximately 17 hyperthyroidism-to-ophthalmopathy patients. An independent validation cohort was composed of 18 to 20 hyperthyroidism patients and around 16 patients who later progressed from hyperthyroidism to ophthalmopathy. In five to seven hyperthyroidism patients, the T-cell repertoire of thyroid tissue was compared with the T-cell repertoire of blood. To tell Graves' ophthalmopathy apart from Graves' hyperthyroidism, and to predict which patients would progress to ophthalmopathy, the study relied on TCR beta repertoire signatures. After sampling, hyperthyroidism patients received methimazole starting at 30 mg daily, and ophthalmopathy patients received high-dose intravenous methylprednisolone.

The CDR3 sequence holds 15 residues, the cysteine and phenylalanine included. The only DNA kept is the CDR3, 45 bases in frame from the first base. Reading the germline V gene gives CDR1 ENHRY and CDR2 SYGVKD. What the study reported, not specific to this receptor: No statistical method was used to set the sample size in advance, and the investigators knew which group each participant was assigned to. Most expanded thyroid clonotypes with a frequency above 0.001 also appeared in blood, which suggests that blood repertoires may reflect the immune response in the thyroid. In cross-validation, the 13-signature model distinguished ophthalmopathy from stable hyperthyroidism with about 88% sensitivity and 81% to 83% specificity, and in the test set the corresponding values were roughly 80% and 75%. In validation, the model predicted ophthalmopathy progression with 55% to 71% sensitivity and about 73% specificity; some 13 predicted patients were CT-confirmed with GO in a median of 6.5 months.

Patients with ophthalmopathy had moderately to severely active disease, with a Clinical Activity Score of 3 or more, a NOSPECS grade of 4 or more, and a disease duration of less than 3 months. Patients were excluded if they had other autoimmune diseases, uncontrolled infections, pregnancy or lactation. Clinical symptoms, serum thyroxine, TRAb, thyroid ultrasound and orbital computed tomography formed the basis of the diagnosis. Using Ficoll-Paque density gradient centrifugation, PBMCs were isolated from over 8.5 ml of fresh peripheral blood. Total RNA was extracted using Trizol reagent, and RNA quality was checked on an Agilent 2100 Bioanalyzer. Only a few counts were recorded for this clonotype. The antigen it binds to is not known. The junction shows a germline mismatch at one end, possibly a read error. TCR beta CDR3 regions were amplified from RNA transcripts for repertoire sequencing. The first round was an RT-PCR using HTBI primers with the Qiagen OneStep RT-PCR kit, and this first round was followed by a second-round multiplex PCR, then size selection and purification. Libraries were sequenced on an Illumina HiSeq2000 using paired-end 100 bp reads. The study's processing was this. SOAPnuke was used to process the reads, removing any read that contained adapters or uncalled bases, had a mean Phred below 15, or lacked an exact match to the constant primer or identifier. COPE v1.2.5 was used to merge high-quality paired reads. Clonotypes were defined as unique nucleotide sequences and were aligned to IMGT TRB V, D and J references using MiTCR v1.1. The analysis was limited to V-J combinations with a frequency above 0.0001, which together covered more than 98% of repertoires. For each V-J combination, a TCR clonal expansion and chaos score was defined as F50 clonal expansion divided by the chaos observed in the TCRdist matrix. Welch's t-statistics and random forest were used to reduce features to about a dozen V-J combinations, which were fed into a naive Bayes classifier. Thyroid-blood repertoire similarity was quantified with the Morisita-Horn index. The raw public reads went through TCRdb reprocessing: fastp at Q25, MiXCR clone calling, in-frame beta chains kept. All rows with the same CDR3 protein become a single entry with the most common DNA and genes. The V and J calls were not made by the authors but by TCRdb's processing. The sample includes 600,000 to 950,000 distinct CDR3 sequences, with roughly two fifths observed a single time. About 40% of the sample belongs to the ten largest clones.

This clonotype was obtained from an adult man with Graves' ophthalmopathy. This receptor chain uses TRBV10-3 and TRBJ1-3, and the D gene may be TRBD1, 6 bases matching. Sample: peripheral blood. The DNA is as follows: TGTGCCAGCAGTGCGACAGGACTCTCTGGAAACACCATATATTTT. This translates into CASSATGLSGNTIYF.